The 2 T cell receptor beta chains listed next were all sequenced from one sample in a study of T cell responses to AZD1222 COVID-19 vaccine. TCRdb keeps only in-frame clones here, not all; method: immunoSEQ multiplex PCR. The table records 120,000 or so clones, about 91% of them present only once. This material consisted of peripheral blood, taken on day 0 of AZD1222 vaccination. These receptors were obtained from an adult in good health.

The chain recombines TRBV12-5 with TRBJ2-7, with D possibly being TRBD1 or TRBD2 (5 bases each). The V end was cut by 2 bases, the J end by 2 bases, with 13 bases between. The CDR3 contains 15 residues. The germline gives CDR1 LGHNT, CDR2 FRNRAP. The CDR3 coding sequence is TGTGCTAGTGGTTTGAGTCGACGGGGCCCCTACGAGCAGTACTTC. It is translated as CASGLSRRGPYEQYF.

The chain uses TRBV7-9 and TRBJ1-1; D is undetermined. The V end lost 3 bases, the J end lost 5 bases, and 7 bases lay between the germline ends. The CDR3 runs to 12 residues. CDR1 is SEHNR, CDR2 FQNEAQ, per germline (reference sequence). DNA for the CDR3: TGTGCCAGCAGCTTGAGGGAGACTGAAGCTTTCTTT. Protein: CASSLRETEAFF. Together with reference TRBV7-9 and TRBJ1-1, the CDR3 gives the full variable domain: DTGVSQNPRHKITKRGQNVTFRCDPISEHNRLYWYRQTLGQGPEFLTYFQNEAQLEKSRLLSDRFSAERPKGSFSTLEIQRTEQGDSAMYLCASSLRETEAFFGQGTRLTVV.